Each of the 10 T cell receptor beta chains below was sequenced from the same sample in a study of response to subunit inactivated influenza vaccine. MiXCR, applied by TCRdb to the RT-PCR reads, yields one record per CDR3 protein. The table has 530,000 or so distinct CDR3 sequences, around 13% seen once; the top ten hold approximately 10%. The sample in question was PBMCs from blood, obtained less than 13 days after vaccination. These receptors all stem from a man aged 50-59 years who received an inactivated influenza vaccine.

This clonotype was observed many times. The DNA for the CDR3 is TGCAGTGCTAGACGGGATTCCTACGAGCAGTACTTC. This encodes CSARRDSYEQYF. The chain has TRBV20-1 and TRBJ2-7; possible D gene TRBD2, 5 bases. V was trimmed by 2 bases and J by 1 base, leaving 6 bases between them. The CDR3 extends over 12 amino acids. Germline CDR1 is DFQATT and CDR2 is SNEGSKA (reference sequence).

The rearrangement uses TRBV10-3 and TRBJ1-6; D unresolved. Deletions cut 11 bases from V and 7 bases from J, with 15 bases between. This CDR3 has 13 residues. Germline V gives CDR1 ENHRY, CDR2 SYGVKD. The CDR3 DNA reads as TGTGCCCTATCACCGGGTAAGAATTCACCCCTCCACTTT. Translated, it gives CALSPGKNSPLHF.

Worth noting for this clonotype: Possible read error: a much larger clone is one base away. The DNA is left out, because the CDR3 cannot be placed on it with certainty; the CDR3 is given as TCRdb lists it. V is TRBV7-2 and J is TRBJ2-3; the tabulated D call, TRBD1, remains unverified against the DNA. Germline CDR1 SGHTA, CDR2 FQGNSA. Including both end residues, the CDR3 is 16 amino acids long. The CDR3 here is CASSLVGTGATDTKYF.

This clonotype came up many times. The V gene is TRBV28, the J gene TRBJ2-5; TRBD2 matches 9 bases. CDR1 is MDHEN and CDR2 is SYDVKM in the germline V gene. This CDR3 has 16 amino acids. The ends lost 6 bases at V and 2 bases at J; junction bases unmatched: 10. CDR3 nucleotides: TGTGCCAGCAGGATTCGGAGCGGGAGGCAACAAGAGACCCAGTACTTC. It translates to CASRIRSGRQQETQYF.

This clonotype was seen at least ten times. The chain joins TRBV28 to TRBJ2-4; D gene uncertain. Germline assignment: CDR1 MDHEN and CDR2 SYDVKM. The CDR3 runs 14 residues. Trimming stripped 5 bases from V and 0 bases from J, with 8 bases between. CDR3 DNA: TGTGCCAGCAGTCTAATACTAGCCAAAAACATTCAGTACTTC. The encoded protein is CASSLILAKNIQYF.

The chain links TRBV4-3 to TRBJ2-1; D not resolved. V gave up 0 bases and J gave up 4 bases, with 10 bases separating them. The CDR3 loop spans 15 amino acids. Germline V gene data show CDR1 as LGHNA and CDR2 as YSLEER. Written as DNA, the CDR3 is TGCGCCAGCAGCCAAGATCTTACAGCTTACAATGAGCAGTTCTTC. Translating it yields CASSQDLTAYNEQFF.

This clonotype was counted between two and nine times. This chain connects TRBV7-2 to TRBJ2-7; D not resolved. The CDR3 has 13 amino acids. The germline V gene has CDR1 SGHTA and CDR2 FQGNSA. Trimming cost V 4 bases and J 4 bases, with 11 bases left between them. Written as DNA, the CDR3 is TGTGCCAGCAGCTACATAGACGGATACGAGCAGTACTTC. As protein: CASSYIDGYEQYF.

The gene calls are TRBV28 and TRBJ1-1; D unclear. V was cut by 1 base and J by 3 bases, with 9 bases left in between. The CDR3 spans 14 residues. CDR1 MDHEN and CDR2 SYDVKM come from the germline V gene. CDR3 amino acids: CASSLSSRDTEAFF. CDR3 bases: TGTGCCAGCAGTTTATCGAGTCGGGACACTGAAGCTTTCTTT.

A few counts support this clonotype. The J gene is TRBJ2-7, the V gene TRBV7-9; 7 bases match TRBD2. CDR1 is SEHNR, CDR2 FQNEAQ, per germline (reference sequence). Losses at the gene ends were 4 bases for V and 1 base for J; bases not matched to a gene: 4. CDR3 size: 14 residues. CDR3 bases: TGTGCCAGCAGCTGGAGAGCGGGATCCTACGAGCAGTACTTC. Translation gives CASSWRAGSYEQYF.

This clonotype was picked up many times. This chain uses TRBV12-3 or TRBV12-4 with TRBJ1-1; possible D gene TRBD1, 6 bases. V shed 4 bases and J shed 6 bases, with 15 bases lying between them. The CDR3 totals 14 residues. CDR3 sequence (DNA): TGTGCCAGCAGTTCCGGGGGCGAGATGGCTGAAGCTTTCTTT. Encoded protein: CASSSGGEMAEAFF.